The rows below give T cell receptor beta chains drawn from one sample of a study of synovial regulatory T cells in juvenile arthritis. TCRdb's table, derived via immunoSEQ multiplex PCR, lists solely in-frame clones and lacks some. There are 9,000 to 10,000 clones in the sample, with 0.8% to 0.95% held by the top ten. Sequences were obtained from Treg cells from blood. The receptors here all came from a donor between 2 and 35 years old with juvenile idiopathic arthritis. Both conserved end residues are part of each CDR3. Expanded clones are given a class, and other clones once, few, many or no size at all.

j_gene: TRBJ2-7; abundance: -; v_gene: TRBV7-2; CDR3aa: CASSLAAGGTYEQYF
j_gene: TRBJ1-1; abundance: -; v_gene: TRBV10-1; CDR3aa: CASSPRVSTEAFF
j_gene: TRBJ1-5; abundance: -; v_gene: TRBV18; CDR3aa: CASSPDRGRGPNQPQHF
j_gene: TRBJ1-1; abundance: -; v_gene: TRBV6-6; CDR3aa: CASKQGMGVNTEAFF
j_gene: TRBJ1-3; abundance: medium-sized; v_gene: TRBV6-6; CDR3aa: CASSYGRGGGNTIYF
j_gene: TRBJ1-1; abundance: -; v_gene: TRBV10-3; CDR3aa: CAISDRVTGSTEAFF
j_gene: TRBJ2-7; abundance: -; v_gene: TRBV6-5; CDR3aa: CASSYSTLSYEQYF
j_gene: TRBJ1-5; abundance: -; v_gene: TRBV4-1; CDR3aa: CASSQRVTGINQPQHF
j_gene: TRBJ1-1; abundance: -; v_gene: TRBV10-3; CDR3aa: CAISGGGNTEAFF
j_gene: TRBJ2-3; abundance: -; v_gene: TRBV10-3; CDR3aa: CAIAGGDTDTQYF
j_gene: TRBJ2-1; abundance: -; v_gene: TRBV27; CDR3aa: CASSSGLFWGASLNEQFF
j_gene: TRBJ2-3; abundance: -; v_gene: TRBV5-1; CDR3aa: CASSPLNLGTNTDTQYF
j_gene: TRBJ2-1; abundance: -; v_gene: TRBV4-3; CDR3aa: CASSQVGSYNEQFF
j_gene: TRBJ1-3; abundance: medium-sized; v_gene: TRBV10-3; CDR3aa: CAISGGQAISGNTIYF
j_gene: TRBJ2-7; abundance: -; v_gene: TRBV7-9; CDR3aa: CASSGTGGQKPYEQYF
j_gene: TRBJ1-2; abundance: -; v_gene: TRBV27; CDR3aa: CASRKTGPSGYTF
j_gene: TRBJ2-5; abundance: -; v_gene: TRBV6-6; CDR3aa: CASSYPAGGSQETQYF
j_gene: TRBJ2-3; abundance: -; v_gene: TRBV6-6; CDR3aa: CASSTGLRTDTQYF
j_gene: TRBJ2-7; abundance: -; v_gene: TRBV6-5; CDR3aa: CASSRGTSGAYEQYF
j_gene: TRBJ1-1; abundance: -; v_gene: TRBV19; CDR3aa: CASTETGRNEAFF
j_gene: TRBJ2-1; abundance: -; v_gene: TRBV4-1; CDR3aa: CASSQFSGRANEQFF
j_gene: TRBJ1-1; abundance: -; v_gene: TRBV5-4; CDR3aa: CASSLGGSGTEAFF
j_gene: TRBJ2-7; abundance: -; v_gene: TRBV6-1; CDR3aa: CASSALRGTVQYF
j_gene: TRBJ1-4; abundance: medium-sized; v_gene: TRBV19; CDR3aa: CASSIAGWTANEKLFF
j_gene: TRBJ2-7; abundance: -; v_gene: TRBV6-6; CDR3aa: CASSYSSYEQYF
j_gene: TRBJ1-5; abundance: -; v_gene: TRBV19; CDR3aa: CASSSRRGQPQHF
j_gene: TRBJ1-4; abundance: medium-sized; v_gene: TRBV6-5; CDR3aa: CASSWTLEEKLFF
j_gene: TRBJ1-5; abundance: -; v_gene: TRBV5-6; CDR3aa: CASSFLGAGQGNQPQHF
j_gene: TRBJ1-4; abundance: medium-sized; v_gene: TRBV4-1; CDR3aa: CASRNHRDREEKLFF
j_gene: TRBJ2-7; abundance: -; v_gene: TRBV5-1; CDR3aa: CASSLVAGPYEQYF
j_gene: TRBJ2-2; abundance: -; v_gene: TRBV6-5; CDR3aa: CASSYRGGELFF
j_gene: TRBJ2-1; abundance: -; v_gene: TRBV7-9; CDR3aa: CASSLQVSSYNEQFF
j_gene: TRBJ2-7; abundance: -; v_gene: TRBV21-1; CDR3aa: CARLSGRFSYEQYF
j_gene: TRBJ2-7; abundance: -; v_gene: TRBV6-5; CDR3aa: CASSKRTTGSYEQYF
j_gene: TRBJ2-6; abundance: -; v_gene: TRBV5-1; CDR3aa: CASSLDRDRGLGANVLTF
j_gene: TRBJ2-7; abundance: -; v_gene: TRBV28; CDR3aa: CASSPGHYEQYF